What follows are 30 T cell receptor beta chains derived from one specimen sequenced in a study of control samples from healthy donors and cancer patients. Generated by immunoSEQ multiplex PCR, the TCRdb table keeps only in-frame clones and is missing some. The sample lists 79,000 or so clones, 85% to 90% occurring once. Specimen: PBMCs. The receptors derive from a woman between 50 and 59 years old with colorectal cancer.

The chain has TRBV7-2 and TRBJ1-3; D is unresolved. Germline CDR1 is SGHTA and CDR2 is FQGNSA. V lost 1 base, J lost 4 bases, and 5 bases lay in between. This CDR3 spans 13 amino acids. The CDR3 region is CASSLGPGNTIYF. The CDR3 DNA is TGTGCCAGCAGCTTAGGGCCGGGAAACACCATATATTTT.

The chain is built from TRBV6-2 or TRBV6-3 and TRBJ2-3; no clear D. V was trimmed by 0 bases and J by 6 bases, leaving 1 base between them. CDR1 is MNHEY, CDR2 SVGEGT, per germline. The CDR3 consists of 11 residues. For the CDR3, the DNA is TGTGCCAGCAGTTACTCCGATACGCAGTATTTT. This encodes CASSYSDTQYF.

The gene calls are TRBV5-1 and TRBJ1-1; the D is unclear. The CDR3 covers 12 residues. With 7 bases removed from V and 5 bases from J, the gap between germline ends came to 12 bases. CDR1 is SGHRS and CDR2 is YFSETQ in the germline V gene. CDR3 DNA sequence: TGCGCCAGCGGCGACCGAGGGACTGAAGCTTTCTTT. Protein: CASGDRGTEAFF.

This clone turned up a few times. The chain employs TRBV19 and TRBJ2-2, with 8 positions matching TRBD1. The CDR3 has 14 amino acids. After removal of 2 bases from V and 4 bases from J, the junction contained 0 bases not matched to a gene. Germline values: CDR1 LNHDA, CDR2 SQIVND (reference sequence). The CDR3 is CASSITGGTGELFF. For the CDR3, the DNA is TGTGCCAGTAGTATAACAGGGGGCACCGGGGAGCTGTTTTTT.

This sequence joins TRBV14 and TRBJ2-5; 9 bases are shared with TRBD1. J gave up 2 bases and V 4 bases, and 2 bases lay outside the gene matches. From germline, CDR1 is SGHDN and CDR2 FVKESK. The CDR3 sequence is 14 residues long. The CDR3 DNA reads TGTGCCAGCAGCCCTGGACAGGGGCAAGAGACCCAGTACTTC. Protein: CASSPGQGQETQYF.

V and J are TRBV27 and TRBJ2-7; 8 bases are shared with TRBD1. V gave up 5 bases and J gave up 4 bases; unmatched junction bases: 4. CDR1 MNHEY and CDR2 SMNVEV come from the germline V gene (reference sequence). CDR3 length equals 13 residues. CDR3 sequence reads: CASSRTGNYEQYV. DNA of the CDR3: TGTGCCAGCAGTAGGACAGGGAATTACGAGCAGTACGTC.

The chain links TRBV10-3 to TRBJ2-5; TRBD2 matches at 10 bases. J lost 3 bases, V lost 10 bases, and 2 bases had no gene match. Looked up from germline, CDR1 is ENHRY and CDR2 is SYGVKD. CDR3 length equals 12 residues. The CDR3, as DNA: TGTGCCACCGGACTAGCGGAAGAGACCCAGTACTTC. Amino acid sequence: CATGLAEETQYF.

CDR3 nucleotide sequence: TGTGCCAGCAGTTATAGCGTCTACACTGAAGCTTTCTTT. It specifies CASSYSVYTEAFF. The chain joins TRBV6-2 or TRBV6-3 to TRBJ1-1, with unresolved D. There are 13 residues in the CDR3. Trimming stripped 3 bases from V and 3 bases from J, with 8 bases between. Per germline, CDR1 MNHEY and CDR2 SVGEGT.

CDR3 DNA sequence: TGTGTCAGAAGAAGGACATGGGGACTAGCGGGGAGGTACCAAGAGACCCAGTACTTC. Amino acids: CVRRRTWGLAGRYQETQYF. The chain couples TRBV7-5 to TRBJ2-5; no DNA check was done on the table's D call, TRBD2. TRBV7-5 is a recognized pseudogene. This CDR3 comprises 19 residues.

This chain uses TRBV2 with TRBJ1-6; D is unresolved. This CDR3 contains 13 residues. Germline CDR1 is SNHLY and CDR2 is FYNNEI. V gave up 10 bases and J gave up 0 bases, with 7 bases separating them. CDR3 sequence (DNA): TGTGCCACCCAGAGCTCCTATAATTCACCCCTCCACTTT. This translates into CATQSSYNSPLHF.

The V and J genes are TRBV30 and TRBJ2-1; D is perhaps TRBD1 (5 bases). The CDR3 consists of 13 residues. V gave up 0 bases and J gave up 3 bases, with 6 bases separating them. Germline V gives CDR1 GTSNPN, CDR2 SVGIG (reference sequence). The CDR3 loop reads CAWSVQDYNEQFF. DNA of the CDR3: TGTGCCTGGAGTGTACAGGACTACAATGAGCAGTTCTTC.

The chain has TRBV7-6 and TRBJ2-3; D uncertain. V was shortened by 5 bases and J by 2 bases, with 14 bases between the two germline ends. CDR3 size: 15 residues. CDR1 is SGHVS and CDR2 is FNYEAQ in the germline V gene. The CDR3 region has the DNA TGTGCCAGCAGCCCGGGCATAGTTCCCACAGATACGCAGTATTTT. Translating it yields CASSPGIVPTDTQYF.

V is TRBV10-3 and J is TRBJ2-2; a weak D match, TRBD2 (7 bases). Trimming cost V 10 bases and J 3 bases, with 18 bases left between them. Germline-derived CDR1 and CDR2 are ENHRY and SYGVKD. This CDR3 comprises 15 residues. The CDR3 sequence is CATAPREGDTGELFF. In nucleotides, the CDR3 is TGTGCCACTGCACCCAGGGAGGGGGACACCGGGGAGCTGTTTTTT.

The V call is TRBV4-1, the J call TRBJ1-1, with 9 bases identical to TRBD1. CDR1 and CDR2 from the germline V gene are MGHRA and YSYEKL. V dropped 4 bases and J dropped 4; count of bases not matched to a gene: 7. The length of the CDR3 is 15 residues. CDR3 region: CASSRDPTGGTEAFF. CDR3 DNA: TGCGCCAGCAGCCGGGATCCGACAGGGGGCACTGAAGCTTTCTTT.

The chain couples TRBV19 to TRBJ1-2; D is undetermined. CDR1 and CDR2 from the germline V gene are LNHDA and SQIVND (reference sequence). The CDR3 is 14 residues long. V gave up 3 bases and J gave up 4 bases, with 12 bases separating them. The CDR3 coding sequence is TGTGCCAGTAGTATGTATTACGGGAGCTATGGCTACACCTTC. This gives the protein CASSMYYGSYGYTF.

V is TRBV6-1 and J is TRBJ1-1; D might be TRBD1 (6 bases). Per germline, CDR1 MNHNS and CDR2 SASEGT. The V end lost 3 bases, the J end lost 9 bases, and 20 bases lay between the germline ends. This CDR3 is 15 amino acids long. Here the CDR3 reads CASSDRQVVGLKAFF. CDR3 DNA sequence: TGTGCCAGCAGTGACCGACAGGTCGTGGGGCTGAAAGCTTTCTTT.

The V and J genes are TRBV6-6 and TRBJ2-1, with TRBD1 identical over 7 bases. V shed 4 bases, J shed 7 bases, and the junction held 10 bases outside the gene matches. Germline values: CDR1 MNHNY, CDR2 SVGAGI (reference sequence). This CDR3 contains 15 residues. The CDR3 nucleotides are TGTGCCAGCAGTTTGAGGGCCGGACAGGCAAATGAGCAGTTCTTC. Translated, it gives CASSLRAGQANEQFF.

This clone was seen once. The V call is TRBV5-1, the J call TRBJ2-1; D gene ambiguous. Germline assignment: CDR1 SGHRS and CDR2 YFSETQ. V lost 0 bases and J lost 5, with 6 bases in between. The CDR3 consists of 13 residues. The CDR3 is CASSLGVDNEQFF. The CDR3 DNA follows: TGCGCCAGCAGCTTGGGAGTGGACAATGAGCAGTTCTTC.

This clone was counted once. This chain joins TRBV6-2 or TRBV6-3 and TRBJ1-5; TRBD1 aligns across 11 bases. Germline loops: CDR1 MNHEY, CDR2 SVGEGT. V was clipped by 2 bases and J by 6 bases; unmatched bases: 3. This CDR3 region has 15 residues. Written as DNA, the CDR3 is TGTGCCAGCAGTTACGGAGGACAGGGGGCTCAGCCCCAGCATTTT. Translation: CASSYGGQGAQPQHF.

The chain couples TRBV2 to TRBJ2-3, with D possibly being TRBD2 (7 bases). The CDR3 loop spans 17 amino acids. V gave up 5 bases and J gave up 1 base, with 19 bases separating them. The V gene's germline CDR1 is SNHLY and CDR2 FYNNEI. This chain's CDR3 is CASSLGRGGMGTDTQYF. CDR3 nucleotides: TGTGCCAGCAGTCTAGGTAGGGGGGGAATGGGCACAGATACGCAGTATTTT.

The chain recombines TRBV2 with TRBJ2-5; the D gene is possibly TRBD2 (5 bases). The V end lost 7 bases, the J end lost 0 bases, and 15 bases lay between the germline ends. CDR1 and CDR2 (germline): SNHLY, FYNNEI. The CDR3 consists of 15 residues. The CDR3 region is CASTERAAYQETQYF. CDR3 sequence (DNA): TGTGCCAGCACCGAGAGAGCGGCGTACCAAGAGACCCAGTACTTC.

The rearrangement links TRBV4-1 to TRBJ1-6, with a possible D match to TRBD1 (6 bases). Germline CDR1 is MGHRA and CDR2 is YSYEKL. The V gene lost 4 bases and the J gene lost 7 bases, with 11 bases spanning the gap. CDR3 size: 14 residues. CDR3 nucleotide sequence: TGCGCCAGCAGCCTCCATACAGGGAATTCACCCCTCCACTTT. The encoded protein is CASSLHTGNSPLHF.

V and J are TRBV5-4 and TRBJ2-3; D possibly corresponds to TRBD1 (5 bases). Trimming left V 1 base short and J 4 bases short, with 10 bases between. The CDR3 contains 14 residues. Germline CDR1 is SGHNT and CDR2 is YYREEE (reference sequence). The chain's CDR3 is CASSLRGVSDTQYF. The CDR3 nucleotides read TGTGCCAGCAGCTTGAGGGGCGTCTCAGATACGCAGTATTTT.

J is TRBJ1-5 and V is TRBV7-8, with D uncertain. Germline CDR1 and CDR2: SGHVS and FQNEAQ. The ends were cut back, 1 base at V and 11 bases at J, with 12 bases in the middle. The CDR3 spans 13 residues. The CDR3 nucleotides read TGTGCCAGCAGCTTAGAACCACGTTCGTCCCAGCATTTT. Translated: CASSLEPRSSQHF.

The rearrangement joins TRBV6-2 or TRBV6-3 to TRBJ2-5; D is undetermined. The CDR3 runs 12 residues. Trimming took off 4 bases at V and 5 bases at J, with 8 bases between the two ends. Germline CDR1 is MNHEY and CDR2 is SVGEGT. The CDR3, as DNA: TGTGCCAGCAGTTTCGGAACGGAGACCCAGTACTTC. It specifies CASSFGTETQYF.

The sample holds one count of this clone. The rearrangement links TRBV6-4 to TRBJ2-7; D is ambiguous. Germline CDR1 is MRHNA and CDR2 is SNTAGT. With 6 bases removed from V and 0 bases from J, the gap between germline ends came to 9 bases. This CDR3 is built from 13 residues. The CDR3 sequence is CASRGQSSYEQYV. The CDR3 nucleotides read TGTGCCAGCAGAGGTCAGAGCTCCTACGAGCAGTACGTC.

The genes are TRBV4-3 and TRBJ2-1; D remains ambiguous. V was pared by 1 base and J by 8 bases, with 15 bases between. The CDR3 spans 15 residues. The V gene's germline CDR1 is LGHNA and CDR2 YSLEER. Here the CDR3 reads CASSQGWERRYEQFF. CDR3 sequence (DNA): TGCGCCAGCAGCCAAGGGTGGGAAAGACGTTATGAGCAGTTCTTC.

This chain connects TRBV15 to TRBJ2-2, with D perhaps matching TRBD2 (5 bases). Germline V gene sequence: CDR1 LNHNV, CDR2 YYDKDF (reference sequence). There are 16 residues in the CDR3. V was trimmed by 3 bases and J by 6 bases, leaving 17 bases between them. CDR3 amino acids: CATSSPQTTPAGELFF. The CDR3 DNA reads as TGTGCCACCAGCAGTCCCCAGACTACCCCAGCCGGGGAGCTGTTTTTT.

The CDR3 sequence: CASSLDFGLERSRGPYNEQFF. DNA for the CDR3: TGTGCCAGCAGCTTAGATTTCGGGTTGGAGCGGAGCCGAGGGCCCTACAATGAGCAGTTCTTC. The rearrangement joins TRBV11-3 to TRBJ2-1; TRBD2 might be the D (5 bases). The germline CDR1 and CDR2 sequences are SGHNT and YENEEA. CDR3 length: 21 amino acids. Deletions cut 0 bases from V and 2 bases from J, with 26 bases between.

The V gene is TRBV9, the J gene TRBJ2-2, with no clear D. The CDR3 is 15 residues long. V lost 0 bases and J 4 bases, leaving 10 bases between the germline ends. Germline CDR1 is SGDLS and CDR2 is YYNGEE. CDR3 in amino acids: CASSVDTRGTGELFF. The CDR3 coding sequence is TGTGCCAGCAGCGTAGACACTCGAGGCACCGGGGAGCTGTTTTTT.